The present TCR beta chain was sequenced within a study of T cell responses to AZD1222 COVID-19 vaccine. Germline CDR1 and CDR2: SGHAT and FQNNGV. The CDR3 loop spans 13 amino acids. V lost 1 base to trimming and J lost 7 bases, with 10 bases between them. Clones were read by immunoSEQ multiplex PCR, and TCRdb kept only the in-frame ones, dropping some. The repertoire holds 100,000 to 150,000 clones, with more than 70% as singletons. The V and J genes are TRBV11-2 and TRBJ1-2; D may be TRBD1 (5 bases). The source is an adult in good health. The starting material was peripheral blood, obtained on day 0 of AZD1222 vaccination. This chain's CDR3 is CASSLAQGGGYTF. The CDR3 DNA is TGTGCCAGCAGCTTAGCCCAGGGAGGTGGCTACACCTTC.